This T cell receptor (beta chain) emerged from a study of PD-1 blockade in mismatch repair-deficient tumors (dated by TCRdb to the late 2010s). As for the study more broadly: The trial enrolled some 90 consecutive patients with more than ten mismatch repair-deficient cancer types between September 2013 and 2016, all previously treated and progressing. Tumor-associated T cell clones were tracked in the peripheral blood of patients responding to PD-1 blockade by deep sequencing of TCR CDR3 regions. Broader findings and caveats from the paper: Tumor-resident clones, often undetectable in blood before treatment, expanded rapidly after pembrolizumab and then contracted, generally before radiologic responses.

This clone was counted between two and nine times. No antigen is known for it. Nothing much larger sits one base from this clone, and base qualities are not available. V is pruned by 3 bases and J by 4 bases, leaving 2 bases of the junction without a gene match. The CDR3 holds 14 amino acids from the cysteine to the phenylalanine. CDR3 DNA is the only sequence kept; it has 42 bases, read in frame from the first base. CDR1 MGHDK and CDR2 SYGVNS were looked up in the germline V gene. Mismatch repair deficiency was established in every enrolled patient by polymerase chain reaction or immunohistochemistry. A few patients who responded to pembrolizumab therapy underwent TCR sequencing. Pembrolizumab PD-1 blockade was prospectively tested in advanced mismatch repair-deficient cancers, regardless of tissue of origin, in the phase II trial. Peripheral blood T cell samples were serially collected before and at multiple times after PD-1 blockade was started. Blood sampling time points were reported as weeks after the first dose of pembrolizumab.

Library creation used the immunoSEQ multiplex PCR assay. TCRdb carries this immuneACCESS record with in-frame sequences only. Its versions omit some clonotypes, under half of them owing to an unresolved V gene in the studies checked, with the rest unexplained. Recorded for this sample are roughly 17,000 clones; 75% to 90% of them occurred a single time. The leading ten clones occupy 1.5% to 2% of the sample. The source of this sequence is an adult with mismatch repair-deficient cancer. The specimen was PBMCs, collected roughly 23 weeks after starting pembrolizumab. The chain employs TRBV25-1 and TRBJ2-7; 11 nucleotides in the junction match TRBD2. The CDR3 here reads CASSDSGRGYEQYF. The DNA sequence is as follows: TGTGCCAGCAGTGATAGCGGGAGGGGGTACGAGCAGTACTTC.